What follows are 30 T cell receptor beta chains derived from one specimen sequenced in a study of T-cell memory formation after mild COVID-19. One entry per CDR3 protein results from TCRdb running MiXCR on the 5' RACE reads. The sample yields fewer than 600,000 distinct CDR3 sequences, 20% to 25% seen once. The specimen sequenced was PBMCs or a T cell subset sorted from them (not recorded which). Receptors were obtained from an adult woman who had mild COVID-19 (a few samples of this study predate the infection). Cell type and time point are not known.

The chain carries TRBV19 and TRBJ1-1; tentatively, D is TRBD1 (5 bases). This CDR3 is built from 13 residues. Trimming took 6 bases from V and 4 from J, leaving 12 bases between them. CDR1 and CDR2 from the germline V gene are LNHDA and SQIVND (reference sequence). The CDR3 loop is CASSSVGGTEAFF. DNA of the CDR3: TGTGCCAGTAGCTCGGTGGGGGGCACTGAAGCTTTCTTT.

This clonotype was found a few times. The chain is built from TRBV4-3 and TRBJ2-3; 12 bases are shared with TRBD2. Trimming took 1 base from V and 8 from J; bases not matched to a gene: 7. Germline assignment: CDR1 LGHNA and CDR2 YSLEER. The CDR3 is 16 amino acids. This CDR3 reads CASSQALAGGPGTQYF. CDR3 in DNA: TGCGCCAGCAGCCAAGCCCTAGCGGGGGGGCCGGGTACGCAGTATTTT.

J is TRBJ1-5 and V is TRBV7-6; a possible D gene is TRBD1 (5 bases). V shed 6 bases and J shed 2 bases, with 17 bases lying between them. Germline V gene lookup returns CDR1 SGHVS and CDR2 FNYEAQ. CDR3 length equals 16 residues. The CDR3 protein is CASSLTQGLGNQPQHF. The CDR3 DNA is TGTGCCAGCAGTCTTACTCAGGGTCTCGGCAATCAGCCCCAGCATTTT.

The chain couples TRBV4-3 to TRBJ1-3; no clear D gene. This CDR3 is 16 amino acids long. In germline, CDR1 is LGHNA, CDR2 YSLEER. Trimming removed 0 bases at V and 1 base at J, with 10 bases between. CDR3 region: CASSQDTTGSGNTIYF. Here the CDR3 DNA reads TGCGCCAGCAGCCAAGATACAACGGGTTCTGGAAACACCATATATTTT.

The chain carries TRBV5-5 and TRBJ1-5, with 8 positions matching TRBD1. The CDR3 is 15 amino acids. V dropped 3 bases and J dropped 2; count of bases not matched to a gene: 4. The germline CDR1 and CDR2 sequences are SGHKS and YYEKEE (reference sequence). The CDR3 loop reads CASSSRGQGNQPQHF. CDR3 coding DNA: TGTGCCAGCAGCTCCCGGGGACAGGGCAATCAGCCCCAGCATTTT.

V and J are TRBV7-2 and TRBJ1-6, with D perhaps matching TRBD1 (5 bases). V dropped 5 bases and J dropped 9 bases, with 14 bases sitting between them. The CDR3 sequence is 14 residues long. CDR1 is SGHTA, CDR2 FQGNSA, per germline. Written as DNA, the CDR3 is TGTGCCAGCAGCCGAGACAGTGTAGCTTCACCCCTCCACTTT. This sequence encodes CASSRDSVASPLHF.

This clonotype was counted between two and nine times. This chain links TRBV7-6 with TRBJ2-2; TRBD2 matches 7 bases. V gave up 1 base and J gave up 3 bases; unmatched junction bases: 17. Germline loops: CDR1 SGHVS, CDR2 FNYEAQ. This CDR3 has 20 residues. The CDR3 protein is CASSLERGRQGLLDTGELFF. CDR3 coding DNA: TGTGCCAGCAGCTTAGAGCGGGGCCGTCAGGGCCTCCTGGACACCGGGGAGCTGTTTTTT.

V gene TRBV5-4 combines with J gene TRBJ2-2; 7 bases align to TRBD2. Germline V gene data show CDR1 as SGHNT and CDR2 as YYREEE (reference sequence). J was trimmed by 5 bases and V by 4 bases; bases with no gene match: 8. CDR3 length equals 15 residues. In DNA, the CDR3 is TGTGCCAGCAGCCCCGGGGGGTTTAGGACCGGGGAGCTGTTTTTT. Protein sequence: CASSPGGFRTGELFF.

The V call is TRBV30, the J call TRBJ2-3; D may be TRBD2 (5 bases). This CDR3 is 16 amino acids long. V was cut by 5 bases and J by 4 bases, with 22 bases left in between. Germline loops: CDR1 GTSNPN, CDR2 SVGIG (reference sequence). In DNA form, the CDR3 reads TGTGCCTGGTCAAGCGGTCTAGACCGGAGGTCAGATACGCAGTATTTT. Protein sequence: CAWSSGLDRRSDTQYF.

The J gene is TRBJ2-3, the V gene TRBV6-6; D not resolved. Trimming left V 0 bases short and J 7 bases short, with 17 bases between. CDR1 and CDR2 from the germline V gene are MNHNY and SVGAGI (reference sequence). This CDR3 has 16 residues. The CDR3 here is CASSYSRAATGNTQYF. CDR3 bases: TGTGCCAGCAGTTACTCCCGGGCCGCTACTGGAAATACGCAGTATTTT.

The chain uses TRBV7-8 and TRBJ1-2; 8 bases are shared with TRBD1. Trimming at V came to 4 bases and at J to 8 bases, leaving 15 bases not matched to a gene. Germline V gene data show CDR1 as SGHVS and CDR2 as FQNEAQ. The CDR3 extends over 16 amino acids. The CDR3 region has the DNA TGTGCCAGCAGCTACGGACAGGGAGGAGGGAAAAGCGGCTACACCTTC. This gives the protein CASSYGQGGGKSGYTF.

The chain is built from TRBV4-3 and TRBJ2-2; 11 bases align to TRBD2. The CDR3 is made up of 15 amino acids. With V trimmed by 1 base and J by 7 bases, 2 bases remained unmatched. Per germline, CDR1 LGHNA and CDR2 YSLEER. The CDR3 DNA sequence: TGCGCCAGCAGCCAAGGGCTAGCGGGAGGCGGGGAGCTGTTTTTT. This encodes CASSQGLAGGGELFF.

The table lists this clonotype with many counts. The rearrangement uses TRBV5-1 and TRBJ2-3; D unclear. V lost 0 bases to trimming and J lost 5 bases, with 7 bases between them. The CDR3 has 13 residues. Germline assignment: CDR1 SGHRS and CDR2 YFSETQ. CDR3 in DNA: TGCGCCAGCAGCTTGGCTAATAGAGATACGCAGTATTTT. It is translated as CASSLANRDTQYF.

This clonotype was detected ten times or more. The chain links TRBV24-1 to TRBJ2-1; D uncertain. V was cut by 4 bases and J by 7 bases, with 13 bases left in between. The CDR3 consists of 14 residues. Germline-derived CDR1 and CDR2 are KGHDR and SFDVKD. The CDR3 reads CATSEPGPENEQFF. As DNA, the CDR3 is TGTGCCACCAGTGAACCCGGGCCCGAGAATGAGCAGTTCTTC.

CDR3 in amino acids: CATSDFGPTGGYTF. The CDR3 DNA sequence: TGTGCCACCAGTGATTTTGGACCCACGGGTGGCTACACCTTC. The genes are TRBV24-1 and TRBJ1-2; D gene uncertain. Germline loops: CDR1 KGHDR, CDR2 SFDVKD. The V and J ends lost 1 base and 7 bases respectively, with 12 bases between them. CDR3 length: 14 residues.

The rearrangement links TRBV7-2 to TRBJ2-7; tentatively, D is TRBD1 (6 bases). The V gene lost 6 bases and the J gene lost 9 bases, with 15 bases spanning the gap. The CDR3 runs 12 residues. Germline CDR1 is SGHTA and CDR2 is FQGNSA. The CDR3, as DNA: TGTGCCAGCAGTAAAAGTGGGGGCTGGCAGTACTTC. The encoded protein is CASSKSGGWQYF.

CDR3 residues: CASTPRGPITYNEQFF. The CDR3 region has the DNA TGTGCCAGCACTCCAAGAGGCCCCATTACCTACAATGAGCAGTTCTTC. The chain couples TRBV7-9 to TRBJ2-1; D is ambiguous. CDR1 is SEHNR, CDR2 FQNEAQ, per germline (reference sequence). V gave up 7 bases and J gave up 2 bases, with 18 bases separating them. This CDR3 region has 16 residues.

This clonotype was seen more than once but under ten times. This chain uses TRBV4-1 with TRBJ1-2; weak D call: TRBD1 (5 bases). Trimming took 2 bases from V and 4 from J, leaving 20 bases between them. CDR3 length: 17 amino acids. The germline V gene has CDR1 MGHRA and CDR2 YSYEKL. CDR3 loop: CASSQIRLRDRAYGYTF. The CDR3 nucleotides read TGCGCCAGCAGCCAAATCCGACTCCGGGACCGGGCCTATGGCTACACCTTC.

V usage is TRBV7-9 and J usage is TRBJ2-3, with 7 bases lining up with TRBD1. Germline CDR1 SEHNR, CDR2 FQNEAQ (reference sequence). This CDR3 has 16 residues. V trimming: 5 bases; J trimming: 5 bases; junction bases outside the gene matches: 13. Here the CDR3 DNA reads TGTGCCAGCAGCCCCCCCCCGGGACAGTTGTTAGATACGCAGTATTTT. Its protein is CASSPPPGQLLDTQYF.

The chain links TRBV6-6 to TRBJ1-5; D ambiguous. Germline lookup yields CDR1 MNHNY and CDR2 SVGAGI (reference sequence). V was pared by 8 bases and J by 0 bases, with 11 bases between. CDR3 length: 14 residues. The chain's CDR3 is CASGPSDSNQPQHF. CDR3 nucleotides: TGTGCCAGCGGACCCTCGGATAGCAATCAGCCCCAGCATTTT.

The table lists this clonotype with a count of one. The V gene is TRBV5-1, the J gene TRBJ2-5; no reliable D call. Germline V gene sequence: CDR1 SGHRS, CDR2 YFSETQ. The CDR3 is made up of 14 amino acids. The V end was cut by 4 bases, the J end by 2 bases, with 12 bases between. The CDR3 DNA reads TGCGCCAGCAGCCCTGAGACTCCACAAGAGACCCAGTACTTC. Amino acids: CASSPETPQETQYF.

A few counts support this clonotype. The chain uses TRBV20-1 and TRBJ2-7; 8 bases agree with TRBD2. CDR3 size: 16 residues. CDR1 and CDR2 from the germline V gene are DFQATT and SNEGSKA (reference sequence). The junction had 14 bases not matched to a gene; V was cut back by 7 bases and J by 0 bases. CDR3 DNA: TGCAGTGTGGGGGGCTCAGCGGGGGTGATCTCCTACGAGCAGTACTTC. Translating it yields CSVGGSAGVISYEQYF.

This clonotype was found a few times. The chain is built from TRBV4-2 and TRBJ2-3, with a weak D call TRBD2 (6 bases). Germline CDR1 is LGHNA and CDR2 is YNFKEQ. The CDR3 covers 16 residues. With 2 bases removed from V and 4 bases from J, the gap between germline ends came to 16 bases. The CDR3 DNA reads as TGTGCCAGCAGCCAACTCCTGCGGGAAGTGGCAGATACGCAGTATTTT. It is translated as CASSQLLREVADTQYF.

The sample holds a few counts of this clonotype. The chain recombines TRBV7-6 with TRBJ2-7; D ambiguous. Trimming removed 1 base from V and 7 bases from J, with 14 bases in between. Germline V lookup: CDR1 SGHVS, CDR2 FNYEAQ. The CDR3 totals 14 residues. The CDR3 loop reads CASSLDGPAGEQYF. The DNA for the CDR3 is TGTGCCAGCAGCTTAGATGGCCCGGCCGGAGAGCAGTACTTC.

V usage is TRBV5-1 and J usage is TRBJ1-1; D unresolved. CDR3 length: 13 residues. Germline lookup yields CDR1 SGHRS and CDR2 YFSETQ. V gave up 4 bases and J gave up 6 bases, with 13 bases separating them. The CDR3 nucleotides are TGCGCCAGCAGCCTCGGCCCCATCGCTGAAGCTTTCTTT. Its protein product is CASSLGPIAEAFF.

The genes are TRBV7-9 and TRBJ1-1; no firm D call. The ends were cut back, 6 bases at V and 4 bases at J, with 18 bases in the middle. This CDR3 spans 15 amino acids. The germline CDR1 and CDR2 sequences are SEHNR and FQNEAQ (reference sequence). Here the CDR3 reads CASSPGGPPGTEAFF. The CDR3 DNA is TGTGCCAGCAGTCCAGGAGGACCTCCGGGCACTGAAGCTTTCTTT.

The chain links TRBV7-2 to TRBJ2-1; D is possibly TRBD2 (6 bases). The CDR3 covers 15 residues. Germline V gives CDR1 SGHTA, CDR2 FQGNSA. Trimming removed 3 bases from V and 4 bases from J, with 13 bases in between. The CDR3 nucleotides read TGTGCCAGCAGCTTCAGAAGGGACTCGTACAATGAGCAGTTCTTC. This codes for CASSFRRDSYNEQFF. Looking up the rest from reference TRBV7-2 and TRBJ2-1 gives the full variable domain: GAGVSQSPSNKVTEKGKDVELRCDPISGHTALYWYRQSLGQGLEFLIYFQGNSAPDKSGLPSDRFSAERTGGSVSTLTIQRTQQEDSAVYLCASSFRRDSYNEQFFGPGTRLTVL.

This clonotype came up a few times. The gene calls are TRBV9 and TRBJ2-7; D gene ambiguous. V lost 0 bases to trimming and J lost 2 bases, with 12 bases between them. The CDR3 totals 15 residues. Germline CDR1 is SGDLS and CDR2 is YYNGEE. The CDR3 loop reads CASSVGAGKTYEQYF. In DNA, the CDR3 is TGTGCCAGCAGCGTAGGTGCCGGAAAAACCTACGAGCAGTACTTC.

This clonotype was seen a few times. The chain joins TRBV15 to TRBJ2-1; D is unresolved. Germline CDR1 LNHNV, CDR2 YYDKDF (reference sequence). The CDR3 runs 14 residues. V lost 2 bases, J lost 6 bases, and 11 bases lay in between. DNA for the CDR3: TGTGCCACCAGCAGACGTATACCCCTCAATGAGCAGTTCTTC. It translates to CATSRRIPLNEQFF.

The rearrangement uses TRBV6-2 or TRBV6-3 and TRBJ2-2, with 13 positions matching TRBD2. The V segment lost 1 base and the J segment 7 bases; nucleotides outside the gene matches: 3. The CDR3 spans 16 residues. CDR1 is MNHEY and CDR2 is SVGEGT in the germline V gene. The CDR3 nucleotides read TGTGCCAGCAGTTACTACGGACTAGCGGGGGACGGGGAGCTGTTTTTT. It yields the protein CASSYYGLAGDGELFF.